Given below is one TCR beta chain in context. RNA fractions of 10%, 30% or 50% and about 18,000 to 1,000,000 sorted cells were the source of naive CD8 libraries. Both previously described methods and listed TCR primers were employed to make bulk TCR libraries. One entry per CDR3 protein results from TCRdb running MiXCR on the PCR reads. The table includes about 97,000 distinct CDR3 sequences, 20% to 25% detected once. This specimen belongs to a study of molecular identifiers for immune sequencing clone quantification. The CDR3 covers 13 residues. Germline V gene data show CDR1 as MGHDK and CDR2 as SYGVNS. Trimming stripped 7 bases from V and 6 bases from J, with 15 bases between.

Input material: naive CD8+ T cells from blood, with Jurkat cell RNA spiked in. Subset indicated: FACS-sorted CD8+CD4-CCR7+CD45RA+ naive T cells. This TCR derives from a human donor in good health. Some libraries in this study had Jurkat cell RNA spiked in. The chain carries TRBV25-1 and TRBJ2-5; the D gene is possibly TRBD2 (6 bases). The CDR3 loop reads CASMAEGEKTQYF. CDR3 DNA: TGTGCCAGCATGGCGGAGGGTGAGAAGACCCAGTACTTC.